This TCR beta chain was sequenced in a study of neurological immune-mediated disorders. Study-level points and caveats: Multiple sclerosis patients had less TCR clonal expansion than even healthy controls, unlike HTLV-1-associated myelopathy.

To note about this clonotype: The target antigen is unknown. No DNA is shown, since the ends of the CDR3 on it are uncertain; the CDR3 is the one TCRdb lists.

TCRdb used MiXCR to reprocess the 5' RACE reads, holding one entry per CDR3 protein. The table has about 55,000 distinct CDR3 sequences, around 3.8% seen once; the top ten hold 1.9%. Counting both end residues, the CDR3 totals 20 amino acids. Per the germline V gene, CDR1 is MNHNY and CDR2 is SVGAGI (reference sequence). The sorted libraries took 1 million CD4+ or CD8+ T cells. The sample consisted of CD4+ T cells from blood. The TCR comes from a woman in her 40s with multiple sclerosis. V and J are TRBV6-6 and TRBJ1-5. CDR3 in amino acids: CASSFYICSAAENSNQPQHF.